This note documents a single TCR beta chain sequence. This sample is drawn from a study of cytomegalovirus exposure and HLA in healthy donors. This PCR relied on a set of 60 Vbeta primers and 13 Jbeta primers. Clones were read by immunoSEQ multiplex PCR, and TCRdb kept only the in-frame ones, dropping some. The repertoire holds about 140,000 clones, roughly 88% seen once, with around 0.51% in the top ten. Germline CDR1 is SGHRS and CDR2 is YFSETQ. There are 14 residues in the CDR3. After removal of 6 bases from V and 7 bases from J, the junction contained 6 bases not matched to a gene. This clonotype was sampled from a woman in her thirties or forties in good health and CMV-seronegative. Sequencing was performed on PBMCs. V is TRBV5-1 and J is TRBJ2-1, with 11 nucleotides matching TRBD2. In DNA, the CDR3 is TGCGCCAGCAATTTAGCGGGAGGGCAGAATGAGCAGTTCTTC. Protein sequence: CASNLAGGQNEQFF.